Presented here are 20 T cell receptor beta chains from one specimen sequenced in a study of blood T cell repertoires in COVID-19. Measured with immunoSEQ multiplex PCR; TCRdb has only the in-frame clones, and not every one. The sample contains 140,000 to 150,000 clones, around 86% of which appear only once. The specimen sequenced was peripheral blood. The receptor set was obtained from a human donor in a cohort sampled during active COVID-19.

The chain uses TRBV28 and TRBJ2-3; 13 bases map to TRBD2. The trim removed 6 bases at V and 8 bases at J, leaving 8 bases unmatched. The CDR3 has 15 residues. Germline values: CDR1 MDHEN, CDR2 SYDVKM. CDR3 amino acids: CASSPGTSGVFTQYF. The CDR3 DNA reads as TGTGCCAGCAGCCCCGGGACTAGCGGGGTTTTTACGCAGTATTTT.

This chain links TRBV7-2 with TRBJ2-7, with D perhaps TRBD1 (5 bases). This CDR3 has 13 amino acids. Deletions cut 5 bases from V and 3 bases from J, with 11 bases between. From germline, CDR1 is SGHTA and CDR2 FQGNSA. CDR3 in DNA: TGTGCCAGCAGCCCCCCAGGGCACTACGAGCAGTACTTC. Its protein product is CASSPPGHYEQYF. Full variable domain (rest looked up from reference TRBV7-2 and TRBJ2-7): GAGVSQSPSNKVTEKGKDVELRCDPISGHTALYWYRQSLGQGLEFLIYFQGNSAPDKSGLPSDRFSAERTGGSVSTLTIQRTQQEDSAVYLCASSPPGHYEQYFGPGTRLTVT.

The rearrangement links TRBV29-1 to TRBJ1-5; perhaps TRBD1 as D (6 bases). This CDR3 has 16 residues. Trimming stripped 4 bases from V and 2 bases from J, with 18 bases between. Germline CDR1 reads SQVTM; CDR2 reads ANQGSEA. The DNA of the CDR3 is TGCAGCGTTGTCCCGGCCCAGGGGCCGGGCAATCAGCCCCAGCATTTT. Its translation is CSVVPAQGPGNQPQHF.

The chain recombines TRBV28 with TRBJ2-6; D not resolved. The CDR3 loop spans 13 amino acids. Trimming pared 6 bases from V and 1 base from J, leaving 4 bases between. Germline-derived CDR1 and CDR2 are MDHEN and SYDVKM. The CDR3 bases are TGTGCCAGCAGCAAATCTGGGGCCAACGTCCTGACTTTC. Protein sequence: CASSKSGANVLTF.

The CDR3 DNA follows: TGCAGCGCATGGGGGGTAGGATACGAGCAGTACTTC. Translating it yields CSAWGVGYEQYF. The chain combines TRBV29-1 with TRBJ2-7, with a possible D match to TRBD2 (6 bases). This CDR3 comprises 12 residues. Looked up from germline, CDR1 is SQVTM and CDR2 is ANQGSEA. V was clipped by 7 bases and J by 4 bases, with 14 bases between them.

This clone was seen more than once but under ten times. This rearrangement joins TRBV6-5 to TRBJ1-3, with D perhaps matching TRBD1 (5 bases). Germline CDR1 and CDR2: MNHEY and SVGAGI. Trimming removed 2 bases from V and 3 bases from J, with 11 bases in between. This CDR3 is 15 amino acids long. CDR3 in DNA: TGTGCCAGCAGTTACGGGGGGAGAGGTGGAAACACCATATATTTT. This codes for CASSYGGRGGNTIYF.

This chain links TRBV18 with TRBJ1-3; D is unclear. In germline, CDR1 is KGHSH, CDR2 LQKENI. The CDR3 consists of 16 residues. V dropped 3 bases and J dropped 1 base, with 13 bases sitting between them. The CDR3 DNA follows: TGTGCCAGCTCACCGACGGGAGTAGTGTCTGGAAACACCATATATTTT. Protein: CASSPTGVVSGNTIYF.

The gene calls are TRBV5-4 and TRBJ1-4, with D maybe TRBD1 (5 bases). CDR3 length: 14 amino acids. Trimming shortened V by 3 bases and J by 8 bases, and 14 bases separated the two germline ends. CDR1 is SGHNT and CDR2 is YYREEE in the germline V gene (reference sequence). The CDR3 loop reads CASSWGGKGEKLFF. The DNA for the CDR3 is TGTGCCAGCAGCTGGGGGGGGAAGGGCGAAAAACTGTTTTTT.

This chain joins TRBV5-1 and TRBJ2-1; 8 bases are a match to TRBD1. Per germline, CDR1 SGHRS and CDR2 YFSETQ. J lost 5 bases, V lost 4 bases, and 8 bases had no gene match. This CDR3 is built from 15 residues. The CDR3 sequence is CASSQTDRENNEQFF. DNA of the CDR3: TGCGCCAGCAGCCAGACGGACAGGGAAAACAATGAGCAGTTCTTC.

The gene calls are TRBV28 and TRBJ2-7; TRBD2 matches 12 bases. Unmatched junction bases numbered 8, after V lost 0 bases and J lost 5 bases. This CDR3 has 17 amino acids. Germline V lookup: CDR1 MDHEN, CDR2 SYDVKM. The CDR3 region is CASSLWIRTSGNHEQYF. DNA of the CDR3: TGTGCCAGCAGTTTATGGATCCGGACTAGCGGGAACCACGAGCAGTACTTC.

This chain joins TRBV4-3 and TRBJ2-7; 11 nucleotides agree with TRBD2. The CDR3 extends over 17 amino acids. Trimming at V came to 3 bases and at J to 5 bases, leaving 12 bases not matched to a gene. Germline V gene data show CDR1 as LGHNA and CDR2 as YSLEER. In nucleotides, the CDR3 is TGCGCCAGCAGCCAGAGGGGGACTAGCGGAGTGGGCCACGAGCAGTACTTC. This sequence encodes CASSQRGTSGVGHEQYF.

This rearrangement joins TRBV10-2 to TRBJ1-6; the match to TRBD1 covers 10 bases. Trimming took 8 bases from V and 8 from J; bases not matched to a gene: 0. This CDR3 is 12 amino acids long. CDR1 is WSHSY and CDR2 is SAAADI in the germline V gene. The CDR3 loop is CASGTGDSPLHF. The CDR3 DNA is TGCGCCAGCGGGACAGGGGATTCACCCCTCCACTTT.

The chain has TRBV6-5 and TRBJ2-1; a possible D gene is TRBD2 (5 bases). CDR1 is MNHEY, CDR2 SVGAGI, per germline. Trimming shortened V by 9 bases and J by 11 bases, and 20 bases separated the two germline ends. There are 13 residues in the CDR3. This chain's CDR3 is CASSETGSLKQFF. As DNA, the CDR3 is TGTGCCAGTTCCGAGACTGGGAGCCTTAAGCAGTTCTTC.

The chain carries TRBV19 and TRBJ1-1; 7 bases map to TRBD1. Germline loops: CDR1 LNHDA, CDR2 SQIVND (reference sequence). The CDR3 is 13 amino acids. V shed 7 bases, J shed 4 bases, and the junction held 6 bases outside the gene matches. As DNA, the CDR3 is TGTGCCAGTACTAAGACAGGGCTCACTGAAGCTTTCTTT. Amino acids: CASTKTGLTEAFF.

The V call is TRBV28, the J call TRBJ2-5; 10 bases agree with TRBD2. With V trimmed by 3 bases and J by 5 bases, 9 bases remained unmatched. Germline assignment: CDR1 MDHEN and CDR2 SYDVKM. The CDR3 is 16 amino acids. The CDR3, as DNA: TGTGCCAGCAGTTTCTCTAGCGGGAGTTATCGGGAGACCCAGTACTTC. It specifies CASSFSSGSYRETQYF.

The rearrangement links TRBV7-3 to TRBJ2-6, with a possible D match to TRBD2 (5 bases). Germline V gives CDR1 SGHTA, CDR2 FQGTGA. This CDR3 has 13 residues. Deletions cut 4 bases from V and 13 bases from J, with 14 bases between. The CDR3 coding sequence is TGTGCCAGCAGCTCCCCGGAGGAGCGGGTCCTGACTTTC. Residues: CASSSPEERVLTF.

This clone is a singleton in its sample. The chain employs TRBV28 and TRBJ1-1; D not certain. The CDR3 consists of 14 residues. Trimming removed 7 bases from V and 4 bases from J, with 16 bases in between. Germline CDR1 reads MDHEN; CDR2 reads SYDVKM. Here the CDR3 DNA reads TGTGCCAGCACCCCAACGGGGTTGGTCACTGAAGCTTTCTTT. Protein: CASTPTGLVTEAFF.

The gene calls are TRBV7-2 and TRBJ2-2; 8 bases line up with TRBD2. CDR1 is SGHTA, CDR2 FQGNSA, per germline. This CDR3 spans 18 amino acids. J gave up 7 bases and V 2 bases, and 15 bases lay outside the gene matches. CDR3 nucleotides: TGTGCCAGCAGCTTAAAGGCGAGGGGACTAGACGGGGGCGGGGAGCTGTTTTTT. Translating gives CASSLKARGLDGGGELFF. Combining the CDR3 with reference TRBV7-2 and TRBJ2-2 gives the whole variable domain GAGVSQSPSNKVTEKGKDVELRCDPISGHTALYWYRQSLGQGLEFLIYFQGNSAPDKSGLPSDRFSAERTGGSVSTLTIQRTQQEDSAVYLCASSLKARGLDGGGELFFGEGSRLTVL.

Sample share makes this clone medium-sized (0.01 to 0.1%). V and J are TRBV9 and TRBJ2-7; 9 bases are a match to TRBD2. With V trimmed by 4 bases and J by 4 bases, 9 bases remained unmatched. The CDR3 runs 15 residues. The germline V gene has CDR1 SGDLS and CDR2 YYNGEE. The CDR3 DNA follows: TGTGCCAGCAGCACCGAAAGCGGGAGGAGGTACGAGCAGTACTTC. Translated: CASSTESGRRYEQYF.

The rearrangement joins TRBV2 to TRBJ2-5; no reliable D call. The CDR3 contains 12 residues. The germline V gene encodes CDR1 SNHLY and CDR2 FYNNEI. V shed 7 bases and J shed 1 base, with 7 bases lying between them. The CDR3 protein is CASISSQETQYF. The CDR3 region has the DNA TGTGCCAGCATATCTTCCCAAGAGACCCAGTACTTC.